A single TCR beta chain is shown here with its context. The data were taken from a study of CD8 T cells in Susac syndrome. Study details: Among the Susac syndrome patients sequenced, over 5 had active disease and about eight were in remission.

An input of about 0.45 to 1 ug of RNA was subjected to reverse transcription using random hexamers. TCRdb reanalysed the immunoSEQ multiplex PCR reads using MiXCR and keeps one entry per CDR3 protein. The sample yields 80,000 to 95,000 distinct CDR3 sequences, 94% seen once. Sequencing of TCR beta was undertaken in CD8+ and CD4+ T cells derived from blood. Isolation of CD8+ and CD4+ T cells was performed negatively, whereas enrichment of TEMRA cells was done by FACS. The clonotype comes from a human donor with Susac syndrome. The sequenced sample consisted of CD8+ T cells from PBMCs.

The CDR3 bases are TGTGCCAGCAGCCTCGGGGGAGTGGGTCAGCCCCAGCATTTT. This gives the protein CASSLGGVGQPQHF. The rearrangement links TRBV3-1 to TRBJ1-5; the D gene is possibly TRBD1 (5 bases). Germline V gives CDR1 LGHDT, CDR2 YNNKEL (reference sequence). The CDR3 totals 14 residues. V lost 4 bases, J lost 6 bases, and 13 bases lay in between.